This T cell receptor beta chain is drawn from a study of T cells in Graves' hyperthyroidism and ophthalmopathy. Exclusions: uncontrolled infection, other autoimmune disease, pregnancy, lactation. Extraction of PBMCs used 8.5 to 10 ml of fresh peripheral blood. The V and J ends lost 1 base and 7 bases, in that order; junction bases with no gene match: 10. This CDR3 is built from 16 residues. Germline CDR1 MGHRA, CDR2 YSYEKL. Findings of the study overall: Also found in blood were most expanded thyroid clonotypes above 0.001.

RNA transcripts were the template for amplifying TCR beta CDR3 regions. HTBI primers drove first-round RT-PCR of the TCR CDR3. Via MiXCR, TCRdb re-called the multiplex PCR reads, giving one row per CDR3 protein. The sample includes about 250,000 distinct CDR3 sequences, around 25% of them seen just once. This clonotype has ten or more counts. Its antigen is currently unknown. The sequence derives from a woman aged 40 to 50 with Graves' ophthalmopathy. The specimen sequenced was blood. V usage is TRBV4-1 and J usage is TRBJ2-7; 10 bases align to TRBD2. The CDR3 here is CASSQAPLAGDLEQYF. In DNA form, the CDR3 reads TGCGCCAGCAGCCAAGCCCCCCTAGCGGGAGACTTGGAGCAGTACTTC.